This TCR beta chain came from a study of T cell responses to AZD1222 COVID-19 vaccine. Study results and limitations: Nearly half of spike-specific TCRs reportedly target variant regions that are unmutated in the B.1.351 and B.1.1.7 variants.

As for this clone: As yet, its antigen is unknown.

Per the germline V gene, CDR1 is WSHSY and CDR2 is SAAADI. The V and J ends lost 4 bases and 2 bases, in that order; junction bases with no gene match: 0. The CDR3 is 13 residues long. Produced via immunoSEQ multiplex PCR; TCRdb's table is partial and in-frame only. This sample yields about 140,000 clones, of which around nine tenths are seen a single time; approximately 4.8% belongs to the top ten. The specimen was peripheral blood, collected on day 0 of AZD1222 vaccination. The V gene is TRBV10-2, the J gene TRBJ1-2; 8 bases fit TRBD1. The receptor was derived from an adult in good health. The CDR3 coding sequence is TGCGCCAGCAGTGGACAGGGGAACTATGGCTACACCTTC. Protein product: CASSGQGNYGYTF.